The sequence of this TCR beta chain was determined in a study of T cells in Graves' hyperthyroidism and ophthalmopathy. As for the study in general: Peripheral blood was collected at initial diagnosis, before any treatment. Findings and limits, study-wide: In validation, the model predicted ophthalmopathy. These predictions came a median about 6.5 months before onset. Ophthalmopathy could be told apart from stable hyperthyroidism with a 13 V-J model.

As regards this clonotype: The antigen is unknown. A much larger clone sits a single nucleotide away, making a read error possible.

Germline V gives CDR1 MDHEN, CDR2 SYDVKM. The CDR3 sequence is 18 residues long. RNA transcripts yielded amplified TCR beta CDR3 regions. The HTBI primer set was used in a first-round RT-PCR of the TCR CDR3. TCRdb re-derived calls from the multiplex PCR reads in MiXCR, one entry per CDR3 protein. The sample contains a few hundred thousand distinct CDR3 sequences, roughly 15% of which appear only once. The genes are TRBV28 and TRBJ2-5; 8 positions match TRBD1. This TCR was recovered from a woman between 55 and 75 years old with Graves' ophthalmopathy. The sequenced sample was blood. In DNA, the CDR3 is TGTGCCAGCAGTTTACAAGTGGGGCTGGGACAGGTCCAAGAGGCCCAGTACTTC. It is translated as CASSLQVGLGQVQEAQYF.